What follows describes a single T cell receptor (beta chain). The germline V gene has CDR1 SGHTA and CDR2 FQGNSA. CDR3 size: 16 residues. This specimen comes from a study of monozygotic twins with inflammatory bowel disease. TCRdb reprocessed the 5' RACE reads and reports one entry per CDR3 protein, with no DNA. The sample has around 220,000 distinct CDR3 sequences; the top ten hold roughly 7.1%. The authors isolated total RNA from whole blood without sorting T cells. Specimen: blood. This sequence joins TRBV7-2 and TRBJ2-7; TCRdb outputs TRBD1, but without DNA this stays unchecked. This clonotype originated in a human donor with ulcerative colitis or Crohn's disease, or a healthy co-twin of an affected twin (not recorded which). CDR3 protein: CASSSLHRTGSYEQYF.